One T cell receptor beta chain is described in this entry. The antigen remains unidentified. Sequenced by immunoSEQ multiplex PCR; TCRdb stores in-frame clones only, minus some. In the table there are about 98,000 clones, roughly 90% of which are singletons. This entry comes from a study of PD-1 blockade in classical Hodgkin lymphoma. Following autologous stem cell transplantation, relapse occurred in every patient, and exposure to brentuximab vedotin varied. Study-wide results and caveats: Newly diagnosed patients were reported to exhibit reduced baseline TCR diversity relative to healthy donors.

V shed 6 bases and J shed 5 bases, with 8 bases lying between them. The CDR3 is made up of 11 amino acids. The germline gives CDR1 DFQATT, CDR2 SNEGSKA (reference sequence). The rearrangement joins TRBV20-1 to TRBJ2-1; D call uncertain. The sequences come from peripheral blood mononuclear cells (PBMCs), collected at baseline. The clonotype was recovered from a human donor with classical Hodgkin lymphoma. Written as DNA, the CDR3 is TGCAGTGCCAAGTGGGACAATGAGCAGTTCTTC. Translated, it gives CSAKWDNEQFF.